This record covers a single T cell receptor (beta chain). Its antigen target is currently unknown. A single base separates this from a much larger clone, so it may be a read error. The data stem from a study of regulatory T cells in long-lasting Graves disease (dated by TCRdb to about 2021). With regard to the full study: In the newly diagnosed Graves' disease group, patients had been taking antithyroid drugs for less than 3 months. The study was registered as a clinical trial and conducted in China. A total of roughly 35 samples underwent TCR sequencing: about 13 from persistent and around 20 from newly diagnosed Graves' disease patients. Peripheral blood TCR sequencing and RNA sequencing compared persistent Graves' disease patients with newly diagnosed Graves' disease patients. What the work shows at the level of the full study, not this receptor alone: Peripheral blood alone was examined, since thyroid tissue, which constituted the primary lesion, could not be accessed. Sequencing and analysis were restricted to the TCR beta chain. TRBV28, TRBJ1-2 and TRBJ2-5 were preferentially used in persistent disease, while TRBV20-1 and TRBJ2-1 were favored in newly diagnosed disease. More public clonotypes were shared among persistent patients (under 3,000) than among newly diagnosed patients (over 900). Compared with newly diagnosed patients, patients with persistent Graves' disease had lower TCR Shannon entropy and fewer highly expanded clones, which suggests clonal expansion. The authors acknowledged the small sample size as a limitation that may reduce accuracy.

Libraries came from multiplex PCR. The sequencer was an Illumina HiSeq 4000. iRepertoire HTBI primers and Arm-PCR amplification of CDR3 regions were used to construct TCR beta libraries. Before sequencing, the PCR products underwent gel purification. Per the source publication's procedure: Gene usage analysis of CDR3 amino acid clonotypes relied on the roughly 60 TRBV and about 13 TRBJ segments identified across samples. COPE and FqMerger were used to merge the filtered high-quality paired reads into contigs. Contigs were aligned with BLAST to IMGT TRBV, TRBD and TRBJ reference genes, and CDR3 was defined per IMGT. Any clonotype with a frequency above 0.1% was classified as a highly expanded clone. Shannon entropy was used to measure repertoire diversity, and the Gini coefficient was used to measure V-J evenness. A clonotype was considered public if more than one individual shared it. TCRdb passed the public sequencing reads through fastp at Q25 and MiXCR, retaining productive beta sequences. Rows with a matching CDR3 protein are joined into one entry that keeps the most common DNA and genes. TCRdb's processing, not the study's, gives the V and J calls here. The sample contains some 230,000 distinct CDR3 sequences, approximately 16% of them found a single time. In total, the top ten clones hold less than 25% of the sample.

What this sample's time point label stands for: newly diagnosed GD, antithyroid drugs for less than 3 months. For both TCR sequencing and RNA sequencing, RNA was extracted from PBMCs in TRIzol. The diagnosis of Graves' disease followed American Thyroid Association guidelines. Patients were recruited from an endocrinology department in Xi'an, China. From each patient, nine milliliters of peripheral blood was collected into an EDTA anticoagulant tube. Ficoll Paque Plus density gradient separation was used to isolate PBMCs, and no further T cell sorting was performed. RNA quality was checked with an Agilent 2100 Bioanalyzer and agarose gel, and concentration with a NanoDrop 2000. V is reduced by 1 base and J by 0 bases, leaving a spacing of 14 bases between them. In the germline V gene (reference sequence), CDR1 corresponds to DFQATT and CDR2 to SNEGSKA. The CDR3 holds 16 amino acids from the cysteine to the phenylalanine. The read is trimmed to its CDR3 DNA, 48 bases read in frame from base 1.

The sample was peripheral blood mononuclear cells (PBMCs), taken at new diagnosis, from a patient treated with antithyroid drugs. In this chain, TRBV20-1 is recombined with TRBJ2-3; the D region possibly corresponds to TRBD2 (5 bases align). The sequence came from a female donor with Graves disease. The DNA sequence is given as TGCAGTGCTAGAGCTGCTAGCAGGAAGAGCACAGATACGCAGTATTTT. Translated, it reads CSARAASRKSTDTQYF.